Below, 20 T cell receptor beta chains from the same sample are listed, as sequenced in a study of CD8 T cells in ankylosing spondylitis. TCRdb re-called the 5' RACE reads through MiXCR, storing one row per CDR3 protein. The table shows 150,000 to 200,000 distinct CDR3 sequences, with roughly 13% occurring only once. Sample: blood, either unsorted or a sorted T cell fraction (not recorded which). The receptors were gathered from a female donor with ankylosing spondylitis or in good health (not recorded which).

This clonotype was detected many times. This chain links TRBV20-1 with TRBJ1-2; D uncertain. The CDR3 covers 14 residues. Germline loops: CDR1 DFQATT, CDR2 SNEGSKA (reference sequence). The V end lost 6 bases, the J end lost 0 bases, and 14 bases lay between the germline ends. The CDR3 DNA reads as TGCAGTGCAGCCCCGACGGCAGCTAACTATGGCTACACCTTC. Amino acid sequence: CSAAPTAANYGYTF.

The V gene is TRBV7-9, the J gene TRBJ2-1; 13 nucleotides line up with TRBD2. The CDR3 consists of 15 residues. The V segment lost 5 bases and the J segment 10 bases; nucleotides outside the gene matches: 8. The germline CDR1 and CDR2 sequences are SEHNR and FQNEAQ (reference sequence). For the CDR3, the DNA is TGTGCCAGCAGCCCACGGACTAGCGGGAGCGGGGAGCAGTTCTTC. Amino acid sequence: CASSPRTSGSGEQFF.

This clonotype was detected many times. This chain links TRBV15 with TRBJ2-7; D might be TRBD2 (5 bases). V dropped 3 bases and J dropped 0 bases, with 15 bases sitting between them. Per germline, CDR1 LNHNV and CDR2 YYDKDF (reference sequence). CDR3 length: 16 residues. The CDR3, as DNA: TGTGCCACCAGCAGCGACCGGACGGGAAGCTCCTACGAGCAGTACTTC. Amino acid sequence: CATSSDRTGSSYEQYF.

Of note for this clonotype: Being one base from a much bigger clone, this may be a read error. The genes are TRBV7-2 and TRBJ2-2; possible D gene TRBD1, 5 bases. The CDR3 covers 13 residues. Germline assignment: CDR1 SGHTA and CDR2 FQGNSA. Trimming stripped 1 base from V and 7 bases from J, with 7 bases between. CDR3 sequence (DNA): TGTGCCAGCAGCTTAGGGGGCAGCGGGGAGCTGTTTTTT. Protein product: CASSLGGSGELFF.

This clonotype showed up just a few times. V and J are TRBV29-1 and TRBJ1-1, with 7 nucleotides matching TRBD1. The CDR3 runs to 12 residues. Germline CDR1 reads SQVTM; CDR2 reads ANQGSEA. The trim removed 7 bases at V and 7 bases at J, leaving 9 bases unmatched. CDR3 region: CSAQGRSVEAFF. CDR3 DNA: TGCAGCGCACAGGGGAGATCTGTTGAAGCTTTCTTT.

This clonotype was seen ten or more times. V usage is TRBV12-3 or TRBV12-4 and J usage is TRBJ2-7, with 10 bases fitting TRBD2. V gave up 3 bases and J gave up 3 bases; unmatched junction bases: 5. This CDR3 region has 15 residues. The CDR3 here is CASSFMASGSYEQYF. The CDR3, as DNA: TGTGCCAGCAGTTTTATGGCTAGCGGGAGCTACGAGCAGTACTTC.

Many counts were recorded for this clonotype. The chain is built from TRBV20-1 and TRBJ2-1; a possible D gene is TRBD2 (6 bases). The CDR3 consists of 17 residues. V gave up 0 bases and J gave up 0 bases, with 15 bases separating them. The germline gives CDR1 DFQATT, CDR2 SNEGSKA (reference sequence). The CDR3 nucleotides read TGCAGTGCTAGAGAGACGGGAGCCTCGAGCTCCTACAATGAGCAGTTCTTC. This codes for CSARETGASSSYNEQFF.

This clonotype was found many times. The V and J genes are TRBV10-3 and TRBJ2-7; D possibly corresponds to TRBD1 (5 bases). The germline gives CDR1 ENHRY, CDR2 SYGVKD. The CDR3 consists of 13 residues. V dropped 5 bases and J dropped 3 bases, with 11 bases sitting between them. DNA of the CDR3: TGTGCCATCAGTCCCAGGGAAAGCTACGAGCAGTACTTC. Translating gives CAISPRESYEQYF.

The table lists this clonotype with a few counts. The V call is TRBV24-1, the J call TRBJ2-7; possibly TRBD2 for D (5 bases). The CDR3 length is 14 residues. Germline CDR1 KGHDR, CDR2 SFDVKD. Trimming took off 4 bases at V and 2 bases at J, with 11 bases between the two ends. The CDR3 is CATSEAGETYEQYF. The CDR3 nucleotides are TGTGCCACCAGTGAGGCCGGGGAAACCTACGAGCAGTACTTC.

This clonotype was seen a few times. The gene calls are TRBV7-8 and TRBJ2-1; D is uncertain. Trimming removed 8 bases at V and 3 bases at J, with 5 bases between. Looked up from germline, CDR1 is SGHVS and CDR2 is FQNEAQ. The CDR3 spans 11 residues. CDR3 DNA: TGTGCCAGCGGGGACTACAATGAGCAGTTCTTC. Amino acids: CASGDYNEQFF.

This clonotype was seen at least ten times. The chain couples TRBV19 to TRBJ1-2; D gene ambiguous. Per germline, CDR1 LNHDA and CDR2 SQIVND (reference sequence). The CDR3 consists of 11 residues. Between the trimmed V and J ends, which lost 6 bases and 3 bases, there was a span of 5 bases. In nucleotides, the CDR3 is TGTGCCAGTAGATCGTACTATGGCTACACCTTC. This translates into CASRSYYGYTF.

Concerning this clonotype: Germline is not matched at one junction end, which may reflect a read error. V gene TRBV9 combines with J gene TRBJ2-4; 8 positions agree with TRBD2. The CDR3 loop spans 16 amino acids. Germline CDR1 and CDR2: SGDLS and YYNGEE. CDR3 nucleotide sequence: TGTGCCAGCAGCGTAGGGGAAGCGGGAGCCCAAAACATTCAGTACTTC. Translated: CASSVGEAGAQNIQYF.

This clonotype occurred many times. J is TRBJ2-7 and V is TRBV28; D is undetermined. The length of the CDR3 is 11 residues. Germline lookup yields CDR1 MDHEN and CDR2 SYDVKM. Trimming removed 2 bases at V and 7 bases at J, with 6 bases between. CDR3 sequence reads: CASSLRREQYF. CDR3 DNA sequence: TGTGCCAGCAGTTTAAGGAGAGAGCAGTACTTC.

Only a few counts were recorded for this clonotype. The rearrangement links TRBV7-3 to TRBJ1-6, with a possible D match to TRBD1 (5 bases). This CDR3 contains 18 residues. With 5 bases removed from V and 2 bases from J, the gap between germline ends came to 19 bases. Germline CDR1 and CDR2: SGHTA and FQGTGA. Here the CDR3 DNA reads TGTGCCAGCAGCCCCGGGCGGGCCCGGGGGACCTATAATTCACCCCTCCACTTT. Its translation: CASSPGRARGTYNSPLHF. The whole variable domain, remainder taken from reference TRBV7-3 and TRBJ1-6, is GAGVSQTPSNKVTEKGKYVELRCDPISGHTALYWYRQSLGQGPEFLIYFQGTGAADDSGLPNDRFFAVRPEGSVSTLKIQRTERGDSAVYLCASSPGRARGTYNSPLHFGNGTRLTVT.

This clonotype was detected ten times or more. The chain combines TRBV5-1 with TRBJ2-5; 7 nucleotides match TRBD1. Germline values: CDR1 SGHRS, CDR2 YFSETQ. Germline trimming cut 4 bases from V and 5 bases from J; bases unmatched to any gene: 5. This CDR3 is 13 amino acids long. The CDR3 DNA reads as TGCGCCAGCAGCCGGGACAGTGGGGAGACCCAGTACTTC. Its translation is CASSRDSGETQYF.

This clonotype was seen repeatedly, ten times or more. V usage is TRBV30 and J usage is TRBJ1-3, with no clear D. From germline, CDR1 is GTSNPN and CDR2 SVGIG (reference sequence). With 1 base removed from V and 5 bases from J, the gap between germline ends came to 0 bases. The CDR3 runs to 10 residues. CDR3 in amino acids: CAWSGNTIYF. In DNA, the CDR3 is TGTGCCTGGAGTGGAAACACCATATATTTT.

There are a few counts of this clonotype. The chain has TRBV20-1 and TRBJ1-5, with D possibly TRBD1 on 6 matching bases. This CDR3 is built from 15 residues. With 3 bases removed from V and 6 bases from J, the gap between germline ends came to 18 bases. Germline-derived CDR1 and CDR2 are DFQATT and SNEGSKA (reference sequence). Here the CDR3 DNA reads TGCAGTGCTAGTCAGGGGCAGGGTCGGGTTCAGCCCCAGCATTTT. Its translation: CSASQGQGRVQPQHF.

This clonotype has a count of ten or more. This chain links TRBV5-1 with TRBJ1-2; TRBD1 might be the D (5 bases). This CDR3 is 13 amino acids long. Trimming pared 4 bases from V and 4 bases from J, leaving 11 bases between. Germline CDR1 reads SGHRS; CDR2 reads YFSETQ. The CDR3 bases are TGCGCCAGCAGCGAGGGACGGACCTATGGCTACACCTTC. Translated, it gives CASSEGRTYGYTF.

This clonotype was seen at least ten times. This sequence joins TRBV12-3 or TRBV12-4 and TRBJ2-5, with D tentatively TRBD2 (6 bases). This CDR3 spans 15 amino acids. V was pared by 5 bases and J by 5 bases, with 18 bases between. This chain's CDR3 is CASSLQSGTDETQYF. The CDR3 DNA sequence: TGTGCCAGCAGTCTCCAATCCGGGACTGATGAGACCCAGTACTTC.

This rearrangement joins TRBV7-9 to TRBJ2-2; D is perhaps TRBD2 (6 bases). This CDR3 region has 15 residues. Germline CDR1 is SEHNR and CDR2 is FQNEAQ (reference sequence). Trimming stripped 3 bases from V and 0 bases from J, with 8 bases between. The CDR3 is CASSLRGTNTGELFF. CDR3 bases: TGTGCCAGCAGCTTGCGCGGGACGAACACCGGGGAGCTGTTTTTT.